This entry lists 8 T cell receptor beta chains sequenced from one sample in a study of regulatory T cells in long-lasting Graves disease. Time point specified: newly diagnosed GD, antithyroid drugs for less than 3 months. There was RNA extracted from PBMCs, and the TCR library was made from it. Sequencing libraries for TCR beta were prepared with iRepertoire HTBI primers and Arm-PCR of CDR3 regions. TCRdb recomputed calls from the multiplex PCR reads with MiXCR, one row per CDR3 protein. Among approximately 300,000 distinct CDR3 sequences, 15% to 20% were seen once, and the ten largest hold approximately 35%. The sample was peripheral blood mononuclear cells (PBMCs), taken at new diagnosis, from a patient treated with antithyroid drugs. All receptors derive from a female donor with Graves disease.

This clonotype came up a few times. The chain joins TRBV4-2 to TRBJ2-5; 7 bases agree with TRBD2. The V segment lost 1 base and the J segment 4 bases; nucleotides outside the gene matches: 3. The CDR3 consists of 14 residues. CDR1 and CDR2 (germline): LGHNA, YNFKEQ. CDR3 in amino acids: CASSQARELETQYF. CDR3 sequence (DNA): TGTGCCAGCAGCCAAGCGCGGGAGTTAGAGACCCAGTACTTC.

In this sample, this clonotype turned up many times. The gene calls are TRBV11-3 and TRBJ1-2; D is perhaps TRBD1 (6 bases). The length of the CDR3 is 13 residues. CDR1 SGHNT and CDR2 YENEEA come from the germline V gene. V lost 2 bases, J lost 8 bases, and 12 bases lay in between. CDR3 residues: CASSLNAGTGYTF. CDR3 bases: TGTGCCAGCAGCTTAAATGCAGGGACAGGCTACACCTTC.

This clonotype was counted at least ten times. This rearrangement joins TRBV27 to TRBJ2-6; D unresolved. The CDR3 runs 13 residues. From germline, CDR1 is MNHEY and CDR2 SMNVEV (reference sequence). CDR3 residues: CGARGSGANVLTF. The DNA for the CDR3 is TGTGGCGCTAGAGGCTCTGGGGCCAACGTCCTGACTTTC.

This clonotype was seen many times. This chain connects TRBV5-4 to TRBJ1-4; D not resolved. The CDR3 contains 13 residues. V was trimmed by 7 bases and J by 4 bases, leaving 11 bases between them. Per the germline V gene, CDR1 is SGHNT and CDR2 is YYREEE (reference sequence). The chain's CDR3 is CASSDFVNEKLFF. The CDR3 nucleotides read TGTGCCAGCTCCGATTTCGTTAATGAAAAACTGTTTTTT.

This clonotype was seen at least ten times. The chain employs TRBV12-3 or TRBV12-4 and TRBJ2-1, with unresolved D. CDR3 length: 14 amino acids. Trimming stripped 5 bases from V and 0 bases from J, with 8 bases between. The CDR3 protein is CASSPRASYNEQFF. As DNA, the CDR3 is TGTGCCAGCAGTCCCCGAGCCTCCTACAATGAGCAGTTCTTC.

A remark on this clonotype: Sequence at one end of the junction differs from germline and may be a read error. This chain uses TRBV28 with TRBJ2-2; 7 nucleotides line up with TRBD2. This CDR3 is 14 amino acids long. Looked up from germline, CDR1 is MDHEN and CDR2 is SYDVKM. This chain's CDR3 is CASIPPGGIGELVF. In DNA, the CDR3 is TGTGCCAGCATCCCCCCCGGGGGGATCGGGGAGCTGGTTTTT.

Ten or more counts support this clonotype. The J gene is TRBJ2-1, the V gene TRBV4-2; D is uncertain. This CDR3 has 15 residues. Between the trimmed V and J ends, which lost 0 bases and 3 bases, there was a span of 9 bases. Germline CDR1 is LGHNA and CDR2 is YNFKEQ. CDR3 coding DNA: TGTGCCAGCAGCCAAGAAGCGTTGGACTACAATGAGCAGTTCTTC. This encodes CASSQEALDYNEQFF.

Many counts were recorded for this clonotype. The V and J genes are TRBV7-2 and TRBJ1-2, with D maybe TRBD1 (6 bases). The V end was cut by 6 bases, the J end by 0 bases, with 14 bases between. The CDR3 is 15 residues long. CDR1 is SGHTA and CDR2 is FQGNSA in the germline V gene. The DNA of the CDR3 is TGTGCCAGCAGGGGAGTCTGGACAGCTAACTATGGCTACACCTTC. Its protein product is CASRGVWTANYGYTF. Based on the CDR3 plus reference TRBV7-2 and TRBJ1-2, the full variable domain is GAGVSQSPSNKVTEKGKDVELRCDPISGHTALYWYRQSLGQGLEFLIYFQGNSAPDKSGLPSDRFSAERTGGSVSTLTIQRTQQEDSAVYLCASRGVWTANYGYTFGSGTRLTVV.